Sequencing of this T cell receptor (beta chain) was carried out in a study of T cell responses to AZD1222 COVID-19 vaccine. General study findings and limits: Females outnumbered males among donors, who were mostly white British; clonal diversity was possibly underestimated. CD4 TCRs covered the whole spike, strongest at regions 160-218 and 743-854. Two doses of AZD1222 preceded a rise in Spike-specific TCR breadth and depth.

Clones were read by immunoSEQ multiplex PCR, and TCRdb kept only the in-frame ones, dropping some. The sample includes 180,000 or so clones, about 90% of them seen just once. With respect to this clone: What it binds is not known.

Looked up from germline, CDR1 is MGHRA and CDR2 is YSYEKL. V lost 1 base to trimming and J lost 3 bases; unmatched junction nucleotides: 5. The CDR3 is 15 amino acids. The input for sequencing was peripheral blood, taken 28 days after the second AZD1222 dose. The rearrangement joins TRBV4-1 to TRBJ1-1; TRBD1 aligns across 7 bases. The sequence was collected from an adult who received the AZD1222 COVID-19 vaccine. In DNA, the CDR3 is TGCGCCAGCAGCCAAGGGACAGGCGGATACACTGAAGCTTTCTTT. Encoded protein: CASSQGTGGYTEAFF.